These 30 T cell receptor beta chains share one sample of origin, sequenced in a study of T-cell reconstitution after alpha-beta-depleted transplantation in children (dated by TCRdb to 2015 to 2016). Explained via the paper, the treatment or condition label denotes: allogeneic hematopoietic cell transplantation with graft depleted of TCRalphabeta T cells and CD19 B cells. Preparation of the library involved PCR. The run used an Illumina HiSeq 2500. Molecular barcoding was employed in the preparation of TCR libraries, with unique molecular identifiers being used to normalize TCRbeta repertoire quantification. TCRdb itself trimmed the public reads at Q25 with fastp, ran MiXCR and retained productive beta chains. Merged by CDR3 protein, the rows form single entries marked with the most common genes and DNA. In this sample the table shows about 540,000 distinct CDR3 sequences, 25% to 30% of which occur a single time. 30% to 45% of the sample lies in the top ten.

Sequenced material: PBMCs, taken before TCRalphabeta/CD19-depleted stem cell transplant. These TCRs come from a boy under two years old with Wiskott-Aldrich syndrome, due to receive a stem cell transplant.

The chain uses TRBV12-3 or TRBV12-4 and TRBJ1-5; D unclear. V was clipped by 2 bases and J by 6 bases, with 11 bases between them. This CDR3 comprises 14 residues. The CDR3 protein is CASSLYRRPQPQHF. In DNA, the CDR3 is TGTGCCAGCAGTTTATACCGCAGGCCTCAGCCCCAGCATTTT.

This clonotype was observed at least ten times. The DNA for the CDR3 is TGCGCCAGCAGCGAGGCCTACGAGCAGTACTTC. This gives the protein CASSEAYEQYF. The J gene is TRBJ2-7, the V gene TRBV5-1, with unresolved D. Per germline, CDR1 SGHRS and CDR2 YFSETQ. This CDR3 region has 11 residues. Deletions cut 4 bases from V and 2 bases from J, with 4 bases between.

CDR3 sequence reads: CASSPSNSYNEQFF. CDR3 nucleotide sequence: TGTGCCAGCAGTCCAAGTAACTCATACAATGAGCAGTTCTTC. V is TRBV12-3 or TRBV12-4 and J is TRBJ2-1; unclear D gene. Trimming stripped 5 bases from V and 4 bases from J, with 12 bases between. This CDR3 is built from 14 residues.

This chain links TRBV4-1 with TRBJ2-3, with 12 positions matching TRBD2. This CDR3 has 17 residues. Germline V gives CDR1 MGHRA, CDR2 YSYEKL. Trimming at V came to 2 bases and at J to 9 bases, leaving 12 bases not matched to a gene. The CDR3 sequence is CASSQLGLAGTPRTQYF. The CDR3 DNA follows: TGCGCCAGCAGCCAACTTGGACTAGCGGGGACCCCGAGGACGCAGTATTTT.

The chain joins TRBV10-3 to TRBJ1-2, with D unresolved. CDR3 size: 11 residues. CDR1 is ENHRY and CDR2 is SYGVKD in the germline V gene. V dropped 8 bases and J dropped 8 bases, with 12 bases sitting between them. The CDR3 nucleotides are TGTGCCATCTCTATGGCCGGCGGCTACACCTTC. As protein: CAISMAGGYTF.

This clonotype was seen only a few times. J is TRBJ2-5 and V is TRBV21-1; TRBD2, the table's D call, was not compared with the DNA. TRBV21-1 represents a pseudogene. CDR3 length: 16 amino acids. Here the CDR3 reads CASSKTSGEWVETQYF. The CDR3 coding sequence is TGTGCCAGCAGCAAGACTAGCGGAGAGTGGGTAGAGACCCAGTACTTC.

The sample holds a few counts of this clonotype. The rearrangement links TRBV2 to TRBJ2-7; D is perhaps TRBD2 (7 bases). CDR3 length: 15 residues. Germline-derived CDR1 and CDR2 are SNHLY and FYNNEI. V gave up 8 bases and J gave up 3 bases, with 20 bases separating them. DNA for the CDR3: TGTGCCAGCGTCTCAGGGGACTATGGATTCTACGAGCAGTACTTC. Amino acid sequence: CASVSGDYGFYEQYF.

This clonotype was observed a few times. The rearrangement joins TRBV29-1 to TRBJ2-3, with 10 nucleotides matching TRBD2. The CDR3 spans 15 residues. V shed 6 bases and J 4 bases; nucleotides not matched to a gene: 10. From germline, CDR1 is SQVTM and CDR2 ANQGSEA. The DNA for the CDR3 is TGCAGCGTGAATCCTAGCGGGAGTGTGGCAGATACGCAGTATTTT. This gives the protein CSVNPSGSVADTQYF.

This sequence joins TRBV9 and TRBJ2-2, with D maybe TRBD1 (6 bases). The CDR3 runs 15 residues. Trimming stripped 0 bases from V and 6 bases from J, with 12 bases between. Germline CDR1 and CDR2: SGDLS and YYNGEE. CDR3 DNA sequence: TGTGCCAGCAGCGTAGTGGGGGCTGGTTCCGGGGAGCTGTTTTTT. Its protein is CASSVVGAGSGELFF.

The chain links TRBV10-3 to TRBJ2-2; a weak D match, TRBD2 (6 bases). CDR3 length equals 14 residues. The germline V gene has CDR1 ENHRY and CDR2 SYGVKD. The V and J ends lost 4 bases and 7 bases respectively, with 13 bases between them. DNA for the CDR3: TGTGCCATCAGTGGACGGGAGTCGGTCGGGGAGCTGTTTTTT. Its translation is CAISGRESVGELFF.

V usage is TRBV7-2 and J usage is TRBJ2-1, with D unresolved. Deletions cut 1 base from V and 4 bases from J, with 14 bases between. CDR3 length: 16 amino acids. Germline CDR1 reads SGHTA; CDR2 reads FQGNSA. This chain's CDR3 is CASSLVPVLRYNEQFF. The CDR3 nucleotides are TGTGCCAGCAGCTTAGTCCCAGTCCTGAGGTACAATGAGCAGTTCTTC.

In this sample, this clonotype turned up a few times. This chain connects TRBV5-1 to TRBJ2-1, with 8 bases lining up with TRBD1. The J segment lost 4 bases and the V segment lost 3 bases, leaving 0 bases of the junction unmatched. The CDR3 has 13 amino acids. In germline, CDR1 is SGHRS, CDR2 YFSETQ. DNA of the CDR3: TGCGCCAGCAGCTGGACAGGGTACAATGAGCAGTTCTTC. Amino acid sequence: CASSWTGYNEQFF.

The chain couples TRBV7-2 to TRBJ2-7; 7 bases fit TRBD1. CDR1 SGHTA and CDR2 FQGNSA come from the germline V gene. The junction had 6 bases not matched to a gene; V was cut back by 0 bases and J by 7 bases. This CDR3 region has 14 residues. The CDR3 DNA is TGTGCCAGCAGCTTAGCGAGGACAGGAGGAGAGCAGTACTTC. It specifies CASSLARTGGEQYF.

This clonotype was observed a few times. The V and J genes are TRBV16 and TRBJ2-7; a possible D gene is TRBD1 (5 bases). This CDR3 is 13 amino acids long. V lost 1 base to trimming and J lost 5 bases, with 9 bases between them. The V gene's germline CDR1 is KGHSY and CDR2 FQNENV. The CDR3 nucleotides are TGTGCCAGCAGCCAATTGGGGCTAGACGAGCAGTACTTC. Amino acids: CASSQLGLDEQYF.

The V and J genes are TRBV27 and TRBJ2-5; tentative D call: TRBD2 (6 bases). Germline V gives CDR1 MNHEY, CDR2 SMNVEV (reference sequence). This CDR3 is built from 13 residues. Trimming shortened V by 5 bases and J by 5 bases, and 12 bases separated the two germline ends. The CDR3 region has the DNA TGTGCCAGCAGTCGGGGGTGGTGGGAGACCCAGTACTTC. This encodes CASSRGWWETQYF.

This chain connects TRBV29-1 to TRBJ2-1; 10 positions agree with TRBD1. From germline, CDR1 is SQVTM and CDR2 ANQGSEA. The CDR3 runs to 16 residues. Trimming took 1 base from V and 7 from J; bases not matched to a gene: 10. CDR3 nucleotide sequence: TGCAGCGTTGAAGGCCAACCGGGACAGGGGTTGAATGAGCAGTTCTTC. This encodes CSVEGQPGQGLNEQFF.

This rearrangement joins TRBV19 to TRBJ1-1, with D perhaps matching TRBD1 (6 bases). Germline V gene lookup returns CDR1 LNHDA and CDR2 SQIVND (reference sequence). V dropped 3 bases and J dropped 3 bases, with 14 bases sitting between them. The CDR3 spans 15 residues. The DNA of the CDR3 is TGTGCCAGTAGTATGGACAGATTGGAGGACACTGAAGCTTTCTTT. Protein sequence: CASSMDRLEDTEAFF.

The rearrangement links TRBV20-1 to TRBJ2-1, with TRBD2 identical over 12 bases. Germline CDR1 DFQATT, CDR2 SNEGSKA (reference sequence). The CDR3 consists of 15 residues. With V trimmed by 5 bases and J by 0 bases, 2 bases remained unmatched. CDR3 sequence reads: CSARLAGDSYNEQFF. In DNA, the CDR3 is TGCAGTGCTCGACTAGCGGGGGACTCCTACAATGAGCAGTTCTTC.

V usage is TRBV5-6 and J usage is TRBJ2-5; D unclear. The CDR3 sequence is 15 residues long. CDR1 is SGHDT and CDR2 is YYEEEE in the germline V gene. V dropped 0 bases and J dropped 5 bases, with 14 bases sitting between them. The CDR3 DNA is TGTGCCAGCAGCTTGGGCAGGCGCTCCCGGGAGACCCAGTACTTC. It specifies CASSLGRRSRETQYF.

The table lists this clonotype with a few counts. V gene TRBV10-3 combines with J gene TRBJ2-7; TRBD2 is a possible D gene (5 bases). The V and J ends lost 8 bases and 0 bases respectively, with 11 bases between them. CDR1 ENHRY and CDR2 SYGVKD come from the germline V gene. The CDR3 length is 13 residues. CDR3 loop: CAIGELSSYEQYF. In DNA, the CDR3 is TGTGCCATCGGGGAGTTGAGCTCCTACGAGCAGTACTTC.

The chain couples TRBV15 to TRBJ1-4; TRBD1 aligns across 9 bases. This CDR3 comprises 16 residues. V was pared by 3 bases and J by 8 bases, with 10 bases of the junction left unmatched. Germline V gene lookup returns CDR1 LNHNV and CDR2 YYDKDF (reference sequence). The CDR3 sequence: CATSSWGTGGAEKLFF. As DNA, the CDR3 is TGTGCCACCAGCAGCTGGGGAACAGGGGGCGCGGAAAAACTGTTTTTT.

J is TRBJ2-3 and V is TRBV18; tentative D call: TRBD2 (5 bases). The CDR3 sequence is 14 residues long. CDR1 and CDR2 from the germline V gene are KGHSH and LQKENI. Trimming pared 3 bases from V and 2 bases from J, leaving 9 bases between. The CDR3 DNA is TGTGCCAGCTCACCGACTATACCCACAGATACGCAGTATTTT. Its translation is CASSPTIPTDTQYF.

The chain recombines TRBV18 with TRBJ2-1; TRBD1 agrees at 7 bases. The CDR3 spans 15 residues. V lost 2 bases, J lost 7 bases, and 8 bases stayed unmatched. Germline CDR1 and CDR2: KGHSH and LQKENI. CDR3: CASSPRQGQWNEQFF. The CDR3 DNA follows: TGTGCCAGCTCACCAAGACAGGGACAATGGAATGAGCAGTTCTTC.

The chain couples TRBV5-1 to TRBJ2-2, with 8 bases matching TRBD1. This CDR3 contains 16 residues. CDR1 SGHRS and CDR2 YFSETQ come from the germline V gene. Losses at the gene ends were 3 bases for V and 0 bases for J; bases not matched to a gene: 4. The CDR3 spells CASSWGDRTNTGELFF. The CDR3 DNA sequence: TGCGCCAGCAGCTGGGGGGACAGGACGAACACCGGGGAGCTGTTTTTT.

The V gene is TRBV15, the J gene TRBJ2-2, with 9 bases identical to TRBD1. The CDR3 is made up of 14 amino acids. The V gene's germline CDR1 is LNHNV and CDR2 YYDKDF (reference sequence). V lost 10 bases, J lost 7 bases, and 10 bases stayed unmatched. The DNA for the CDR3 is TGTGCCAGCAAAGAACAGGGGGCAAGCGGGGAGCTGTTTTTT. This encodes CASKEQGASGELFF.

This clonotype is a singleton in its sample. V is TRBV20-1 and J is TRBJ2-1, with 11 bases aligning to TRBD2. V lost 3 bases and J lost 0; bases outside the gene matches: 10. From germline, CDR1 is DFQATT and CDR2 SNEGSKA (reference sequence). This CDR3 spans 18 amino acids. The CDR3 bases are TGCAGTGCTAGTTTCCGGGGACTAGCGGTTAGCTCCTACAATGAGCAGTTCTTC. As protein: CSASFRGLAVSSYNEQFF.

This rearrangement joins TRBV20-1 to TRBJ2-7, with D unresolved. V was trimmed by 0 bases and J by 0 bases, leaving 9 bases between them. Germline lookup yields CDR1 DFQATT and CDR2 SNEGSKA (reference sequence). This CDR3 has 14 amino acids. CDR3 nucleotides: TGCAGTGCTAGAGACAGGCTAAGCTCCTACGAGCAGTACTTC. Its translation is CSARDRLSSYEQYF.

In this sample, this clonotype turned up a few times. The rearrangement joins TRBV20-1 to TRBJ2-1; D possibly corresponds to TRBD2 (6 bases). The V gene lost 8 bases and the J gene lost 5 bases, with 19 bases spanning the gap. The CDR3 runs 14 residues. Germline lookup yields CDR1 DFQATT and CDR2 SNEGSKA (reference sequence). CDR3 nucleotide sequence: TGCAGTATACGACTCGAGCGGACTAACAATGAGCAGTTCTTC. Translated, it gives CSIRLERTNNEQFF.

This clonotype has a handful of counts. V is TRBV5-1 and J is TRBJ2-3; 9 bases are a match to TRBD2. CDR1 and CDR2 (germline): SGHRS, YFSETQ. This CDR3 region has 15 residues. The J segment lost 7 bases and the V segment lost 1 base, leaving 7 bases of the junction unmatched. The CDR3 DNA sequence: TGCGCCAGCAGCTTGCTCGTGACTAGCGGCCATACGCAGTATTTT. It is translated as CASSLLVTSGHTQYF.

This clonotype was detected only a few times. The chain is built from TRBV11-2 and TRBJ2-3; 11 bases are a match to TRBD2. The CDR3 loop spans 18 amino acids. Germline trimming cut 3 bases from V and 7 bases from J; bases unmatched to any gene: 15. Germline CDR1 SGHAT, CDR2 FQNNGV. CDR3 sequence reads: CASSFTGTSGVEQYTQYF. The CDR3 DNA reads TGTGCCAGCAGCTTTACCGGGACTAGCGGAGTTGAACAGTATACGCAGTATTTT.